A single sample gave rise to the 17 T cell receptor beta chains below, sequenced in a study of cytomegalovirus exposure and HLA in healthy donors. With 60 Vbeta and 13 Jbeta primers, the PCR was carried out. The repertoire was sequenced with immunoSEQ multiplex PCR; TCRdb's copy has only in-frame clones and lacks some. The sample lists over 250,000 clones, 75% to 90% occurring once. Sequencing was carried out using PBMCs. The receptors originated from a man in his forties or fifties in good health and CMV-seropositive.

This chain links TRBV19 with TRBJ2-1; perhaps TRBD2 as D (5 bases). Germline values: CDR1 LNHDA, CDR2 SQIVND (reference sequence). This CDR3 spans 13 amino acids. Trimming took 4 bases from V and 9 from J, leaving 13 bases between them. The CDR3 bases are TGTGCCAGTAGTAGTGGCGGGTTTGTTGAGCAGTTCTTC. Its translation: CASSSGGFVEQFF.

The chain joins TRBV28 to TRBJ1-2; D is unresolved. Trimming stripped 10 bases from V and 8 bases from J, with 17 bases between. CDR3 size: 12 residues. Germline CDR1 MDHEN, CDR2 SYDVKM. This chain's CDR3 is CAISAEGFGYTF. The CDR3 DNA sequence: TGTGCCATTTCGGCCGAGGGATTCGGCTACACCTTC.

This clone was seen a single time. The rearrangement links TRBV5-1 to TRBJ2-6, with a weak D call TRBD2 (5 bases). The CDR3 has 15 amino acids. Trimming removed 0 bases from V and 2 bases from J, with 6 bases in between. Germline V gene data show CDR1 as SGHRS and CDR2 as YFSETQ. This CDR3 is CASSLAGAGANVLTF. CDR3 bases: TGCGCCAGCAGCTTGGCCGGGGCTGGGGCCAACGTCCTGACTTTC.

For the CDR3, the DNA is TGTGCCAGCAGGGAGAACACAGATACGCAGTATTTT. Translated: CASRENTDTQYF. The chain uses TRBV2 and TRBJ2-3; D is unclear. The CDR3 consists of 12 residues. CDR1 is SNHLY and CDR2 is FYNNEI in the germline V gene. With 6 bases removed from V and 2 bases from J, the gap between germline ends came to 6 bases.

The chain uses TRBV2 and TRBJ2-5; possibly TRBD2 for D (5 bases). The J call may be wrong; the DNA end is better matched by TRBJ2-7. From germline, CDR1 is SNHLY and CDR2 FYNNEI. This CDR3 region has 17 residues. In DNA form, the CDR3 reads TGTGCCAGCACCCTTAGATCTAGCACATCGAGCTCCTACGAGCAGTACTTC. Its translation is CASTLRSSTSSSYEQYF.

The chain couples TRBV27 to TRBJ2-1, with 7 bases that match TRBD2. CDR1 and CDR2 from the germline V gene are MNHEY and SMNVEV (reference sequence). CDR3 length: 15 residues. V shed 6 bases, J shed 4 bases, and the junction held 9 bases outside the gene matches. The CDR3 bases are TGTGCCAGCAGCAGCACTAGCGTCCGGTACAATGAGCAGTTCTTC. Its translation: CASSSTSVRYNEQFF.

The gene calls are TRBV28 and TRBJ1-5; maybe TRBD1 (5 bases). V dropped 6 bases and J dropped 0 bases, with 15 bases sitting between them. This CDR3 spans 16 amino acids. Germline CDR1 and CDR2: MDHEN and SYDVKM. The CDR3: CASSPLGPISNQPQHF. As DNA, the CDR3 is TGTGCCAGCAGCCCGTTGGGGCCTATTAGCAATCAGCCCCAGCATTTT.

The chain carries TRBV6-6 and TRBJ2-7; 9 nucleotides match TRBD1. V was clipped by 6 bases and J by 0 bases; unmatched bases: 3. Germline values: CDR1 MNHNY, CDR2 SVGAGI (reference sequence). This CDR3 region has 14 residues. This CDR3 is CASRQGASSYEQYF. The CDR3 DNA is TGTGCCAGCAGACAGGGGGCCAGCTCCTACGAGCAGTACTTC.

The rearrangement links TRBV27 to TRBJ2-1; D remains ambiguous. Germline-derived CDR1 and CDR2 are MNHEY and SMNVEV (reference sequence). The CDR3 has 16 amino acids. V dropped 3 bases and J dropped 4 bases, with 16 bases sitting between them. This chain's CDR3 is CASSFIPASLYNEQFF. CDR3 bases: TGTGCCAGCAGTTTTATTCCTGCAAGCCTTTACAATGAGCAGTTCTTC.

The chain employs TRBV7-3 and TRBJ2-7, with 9 bases that match TRBD1. The germline V gene has CDR1 SGHTA and CDR2 FQGTGA. The CDR3 sequence is 14 residues long. V lost 5 bases and J lost 6; bases outside the gene matches: 8. The CDR3, as DNA: TGTGCCAGCAGCACAGGACAGGGGCTTGGCGAGCAGTACTTC. It yields the protein CASSTGQGLGEQYF.

This chain joins TRBV28 and TRBJ1-5, with 8 bases that match TRBD1. CDR1 is MDHEN and CDR2 is SYDVKM in the germline V gene. V trimming: 6 bases; J trimming: 2 bases; junction bases outside the gene matches: 18. The CDR3 runs to 19 residues. The CDR3 DNA sequence: TGTGCCAGCAGCTCCTTTGAGGGGACAGGTTTCCTTGGCAATCAGCCCCAGCATTTT. Translating it yields CASSSFEGTGFLGNQPQHF.

This chain links TRBV28 with TRBJ1-2; maybe TRBD1 (5 bases). This CDR3 spans 17 amino acids. Germline lookup yields CDR1 MDHEN and CDR2 SYDVKM. V lost 3 bases, J lost 3 bases, and 20 bases lay in between. The CDR3 region has the DNA TGTGCCAGCAGTTTGCCGGACGGGGGGTGGTCTGACTATGGCTACACCTTC. Amino acid sequence: CASSLPDGGWSDYGYTF.

In this sample, this clone turned up a few times. The genes are TRBV5-1 and TRBJ2-6; 9 bases agree with TRBD2. The V and J ends lost 1 base and 0 bases, in that order; junction bases with no gene match: 2. This CDR3 region has 17 residues. Germline loops: CDR1 SGHRS, CDR2 YFSETQ. The DNA of the CDR3 is TGCGCCAGCAGCTTGCTAGCGGGAAGCTCTGGGGCCAACGTCCTGACTTTC. Translation gives CASSLLAGSSGANVLTF.

The chain is built from TRBV28 and TRBJ1-5, with 8 bases lining up with TRBD1. The CDR3 extends over 15 amino acids. CDR1 and CDR2 (germline): MDHEN, SYDVKM. With V trimmed by 5 bases and J by 5 bases, 8 bases remained unmatched. The chain's CDR3 is CASSIRQGSHQPQHF. CDR3 DNA: TGTGCCAGCAGTATACGACAGGGGAGCCATCAGCCCCAGCATTTT.

This clone was counted between two and nine times. This chain connects TRBV6-1 to TRBJ2-1, with D possibly matching TRBD2 (6 bases). Trimming pared 2 bases from V and 4 bases from J, leaving 18 bases between. CDR1 is MNHNS and CDR2 is SASEGT in the germline V gene. This CDR3 contains 17 residues. This CDR3 is CASSEPGKGRIYNEQFF. The CDR3 nucleotides read TGTGCCAGCAGTGAACCGGGGAAGGGGAGGATTTACAATGAGCAGTTCTTC.

The chain uses TRBV6-1 and TRBJ2-1, with 12 bases fitting TRBD2. The germline V gene has CDR1 MNHNS and CDR2 SASEGT. This CDR3 region has 17 residues. J was trimmed by 4 bases and V by 0 bases; bases with no gene match: 4. CDR3 loop: CASSEALLAGGYNEQFF. For the CDR3, the DNA is TGTGCCAGCAGTGAAGCACTACTAGCGGGAGGATACAATGAGCAGTTCTTC.

The rearrangement uses TRBV30 and TRBJ1-5; tentative D call: TRBD1 (5 bases). This CDR3 has 13 residues. The ends were cut back, 5 bases at V and 5 bases at J, with 13 bases in the middle. Looked up from germline, CDR1 is GTSNPN and CDR2 is SVGIG (reference sequence). The CDR3 region is CAWGWGGDQPQHF. The CDR3 coding sequence is TGTGCCTGGGGCTGGGGCGGGGATCAGCCCCAGCATTTT.